These 2 T cell receptor beta chains originate from one sample sequenced in a study of blood T cell repertoires in COVID-19. Sequencing used immunoSEQ multiplex PCR; TCRdb keeps in-frame clones, though not all of them. Of about 190,000 clones listed, about 90% are singletons. The sequencing sample was made of peripheral blood. These receptors were collected from a man aged 18 to 30 with active or convalescent COVID-19.

The chain joins TRBV2 to TRBJ2-1, with 10 positions matching TRBD1. Germline CDR1 is SNHLY and CDR2 is FYNNEI. The ends lost 6 bases at V and 8 bases at J; junction bases unmatched: 1. CDR3 length: 12 residues. As DNA, the CDR3 is TGTGCCAGCAGGGACAGGGGGGATGAGCAGTTCTTC. Its translation is CASRDRGDEQFF.

The V gene is TRBV6-1, the J gene TRBJ2-2, with TRBD2 matching over 13 bases. J gave up 2 bases and V 4 bases, and 1 base lay outside the gene matches. The CDR3 consists of 16 residues. Germline CDR1 reads MNHNS; CDR2 reads SASEGT. This chain's CDR3 is CASSGLAGGNTGELFF. The CDR3 DNA follows: TGTGCCAGCAGTGGACTAGCGGGAGGAAACACCGGGGAGCTGTTTTTT.